This entry features one TCR beta chain sequence. Its antigen is unknown. The data were obtained in a study of tumor-infiltrating lymphocytes in localized non-small cell lung cancer. V was clipped by 6 bases and J by 10 bases, with 19 bases between them. Germline V gene lookup returns CDR1 SQVTM and CDR2 ANQGSEA. The CDR3 totals 14 residues. Profiled with immunoSEQ multiplex PCR; TCRdb holds only in-frame clones, not every one. The data show over 2,500 clones, around 40% seen once. General study findings and limits: Compared with uninvolved lung, tumors showed higher T cell infiltration by TCRbeta sequencing.

The rearrangement uses TRBV29-1 and TRBJ1-6, with TRBD1 as a possible D gene (5 bases). The TCR was taken from a human donor with non-small cell lung cancer. The sample was uninvolved lung tissue not adjacent to the tumor. DNA of the CDR3: TGCAGCGTCCAAACAGCGGGGGACGGCTCACCCCTCCACTTT. This gives the protein CSVQTAGDGSPLHF.